This entry concerns a single T cell receptor beta chain. The antigen remains undetermined. This entry comes from a study of response to subunit inactivated influenza vaccine. Study-wide findings and caveats: The study's authors posited that every seasonal influenza vaccination enlists few new T cells.

Trimming left V 6 bases short and J 0 bases short, with 23 bases between. Germline V CDR1 and CDR2: LGHDT, YNNKEL (reference sequence). The CDR3 spans 19 residues. Using its own MiXCR run on the RT-PCR reads, TCRdb lists one record per CDR3 protein. The table records about 500,000 distinct CDR3 sequences, 15% to 20% of them present only once. The chain combines TRBV3-1 with TRBJ2-2; either TRBD1 or TRBD2 may supply D (5 bases each). Source: CD4+ T cells sorted from PBMCs, taken roughly 24 months after vaccination. This receptor was obtained from a man aged 45-69 years who received an inactivated influenza vaccine. The CDR3 nucleotides are TGTGCCAGCAGTTCTGTCCCGGGACGGCGGATACCGAACACCGGGGAGCTGTTTTTT. Its protein is CASSSVPGRRIPNTGELFF. The variable domain in full, with the rest retrieved from reference TRBV3-1 and TRBJ2-2, is DTAVSQTPKYLVTQMGNDKSIKCEQNLGHDTMYWYKQDSKKFLKIMFSYNNKELIINETVPNRFSPKSPDKAHLNLHINSLELGDSAVYFCASSSVPGRRIPNTGELFFGEGSRLTVL.